A single sample is the source of the 10 T cell receptor beta chains below, sequenced in a study of shared clonotypes between healthy human individuals. Libraries were prepared by immunoSEQ multiplex PCR; TCRdb keeps only in-frame clonotypes and omits some of them. The repertoire consists of some 500,000 clones, with 77% occurring once and the leading ten covering around 12%. Specimen: PBMCs. All receptors derive from a woman aged 35 to 49 in good health. Some clones in this sample may be carry-over from other donors' samples.

This chain joins TRBV19 and TRBJ1-1, with TRBD1 matching 8 bases. Germline V lookup: CDR1 LNHDA, CDR2 SQIVND (reference sequence). The J segment lost 5 bases and the V segment lost 3 bases, leaving 5 bases of the junction unmatched. The CDR3 is 14 residues long. The CDR3 nucleotides read TGTGCCAGTAGTATTCTGACAGGGGATACTGAAGCTTTCTTT. It translates to CASSILTGDTEAFF.

About this clone: This clone may be a read error of a much larger clone one base away. The CDR3 loop reads CAGSLQGARTEAFF. The CDR3, as DNA: TGCGCCGGCAGTCTACAGGGGGCGCGCACTGAAGCTTTCTTT. The V gene is TRBV10-2, the J gene TRBJ1-1; TRBD1 aligns across 9 bases. This CDR3 has 14 residues. CDR1 is WSHSY and CDR2 is SAAADI in the germline V gene.

The table lists this clone with a few counts. The V and J genes are TRBV30 and TRBJ1-3, with a possible D match to TRBD1 (6 bases). Deletions cut 5 bases from V and 1 base from J, with 15 bases between. Germline CDR1 and CDR2: GTSNPN and SVGIG (reference sequence). CDR3 length: 15 amino acids. CDR3 loop: CAWAPGQVSGNTIYF. The CDR3 DNA reads as TGTGCCTGGGCACCGGGACAAGTATCTGGAAACACCATATATTTT.

The chain combines TRBV5-1 with TRBJ1-1; D remains unclear. This CDR3 has 13 amino acids. Germline V gives CDR1 SGHRS, CDR2 YFSETQ. V was trimmed by 2 bases and J by 0 bases, leaving 5 bases between them. The CDR3 DNA is TGCGCCAGCAGCTTCATCATGAACACTGAAGCTTTCTTT. Protein: CASSFIMNTEAFF.

This sequence joins TRBV6-5 and TRBJ1-2; TRBD1 aligns across 7 bases. The germline CDR1 and CDR2 sequences are MNHEY and SVGAGI. Trimming removed 6 bases from V and 2 bases from J; junction bases left unmatched: 3. This CDR3 region has 13 residues. CDR3 sequence (DNA): TGTGCCAGCAGACCGGGACAGAACTATGGCTACACCTTC. Translated, it gives CASRPGQNYGYTF.

This clone was seen ten or more times. J is TRBJ1-2 and V is TRBV2; D uncertain. Germline CDR1 reads SNHLY; CDR2 reads FYNNEI. The length of the CDR3 is 11 residues. V shed 6 bases and J shed 4 bases, with 6 bases lying between them. The CDR3 spells CASSSAYGYTF. The CDR3 nucleotides read TGTGCCAGCAGCTCCGCCTATGGCTACACCTTC.

For this clone: A read error may be the cause here, since a much bigger clone is one base away. The rearrangement uses TRBV11-1 and TRBJ2-7; possibly TRBD1 or TRBD2 for D (5 bases each). Trimming took off 5 bases at V and 2 bases at J, with 10 bases between the two ends. There are 13 residues in the CDR3. Germline CDR1 is SGHAT and CDR2 is FQDESV (reference sequence). The CDR3: CASSRDQTYEQYF. The DNA of the CDR3 is TGTGCCAGCAGCCGGGACCAGACCTACGAGCAGTACTTC.

This rearrangement joins TRBV7-8 to TRBJ2-5; D possibly corresponds to TRBD1 (5 bases). The ends were cut back, 5 bases at V and 5 bases at J, with 18 bases in the middle. Germline V CDR1 and CDR2: SGHVS, FQNEAQ. CDR3 length: 15 amino acids. CDR3 protein: CASSPERAGMETQYF. The CDR3 DNA sequence: TGTGCCAGCAGCCCAGAACGGGCAGGGATGGAGACCCAGTACTTC.

This chain uses TRBV5-1 with TRBJ2-2; 11 bases align to TRBD2. The CDR3 contains 17 residues. Germline lookup yields CDR1 SGHRS and CDR2 YFSETQ. V lost 4 bases and J lost 4; bases outside the gene matches: 9. CDR3 nucleotide sequence: TGCGCCAGCAGCCTGAACATAGCGGGAGGGCTCACCGGGGAGCTGTTTTTT. As protein: CASSLNIAGGLTGELFF. The full variable domain, completed using reference TRBV5-1 and TRBJ2-2, is KAGVTQTPRYLIKTRGQQVTLSCSPISGHRSVSWYQQTPGQGLQFLFEYFSETQRNKGNFPGRFSGRQFSNSRSEMNVSTLELGDSALYLCASSLNIAGGLTGELFFGEGSRLTVL.

The chain has TRBV29-1 and TRBJ2-7; TRBD1 matches 9 bases. Germline values: CDR1 SQVTM, CDR2 ANQGSEA. The CDR3 spans 15 residues. The V gene end was trimmed by 1 base and the J gene end by 2 bases; junction bases not matched to a gene: 6. CDR3 nucleotide sequence: TGCAGCGTTGAAGTCCGACAGGGGGGGCCCTACGAGCAGTACTTC. Translating gives CSVEVRQGGPYEQYF.